The 12 T cell receptor beta chains listed next were all sequenced from one sample in a study of control samples from healthy donors and cancer patients. TCRdb's copy holds only in-frame clones and misses some; the assay was immunoSEQ multiplex PCR. The sample lists some 170,000 clones, nearly 96% occurring once. Sequenced sample: blood. These TCRs come from a woman aged 25 to 39 in good health.

The CDR3 loop reads CASRRRGSSNEKLFF. Written as DNA, the CDR3 is TGTGCCAGCAGGCGGAGGGGATCTTCTAATGAAAAACTGTTTTTT. This chain uses TRBV6-5 with TRBJ1-4, with a possible D match to TRBD1 (5 bases). The germline CDR1 and CDR2 sequences are MNHEY and SVGAGI. The CDR3 is 15 amino acids. Trimming took off 6 bases at V and 3 bases at J, with 14 bases between the two ends.

The chain links TRBV5-6 to TRBJ1-2; the match to TRBD1 covers 8 bases. Germline V lookup: CDR1 SGHDT, CDR2 YYEEEE. CDR3 length equals 14 residues. V shed 6 bases, J shed 3 bases, and the junction held 7 bases outside the gene matches. CDR3 amino acids: CASTPGGADYGYTF. The CDR3 nucleotides are TGTGCCAGCACACCAGGGGGCGCGGACTATGGCTACACCTTC.

V and J are TRBV20-1 and TRBJ1-5; D unclear. The CDR3 sequence is 11 residues long. The germline CDR1 and CDR2 sequences are DFQATT and SNEGSKA (reference sequence). The V and J ends lost 1 base and 6 bases respectively, with 4 bases between them. CDR3 amino acids: CSARGSQPQHF. The CDR3 DNA follows: TGCAGTGCTAGAGGATCTCAGCCCCAGCATTTT.

This clone was observed a single time. This CDR3 reads CASSGGTGGFEQYF. The CDR3 bases are TGTGCCAGCAGTGGGGGGACAGGGGGCTTCGAGCAGTACTTC. This sequence joins TRBV28 and TRBJ2-7; TRBD1 aligns across 12 bases. Germline-derived CDR1 and CDR2 are MDHEN and SYDVKM. The CDR3 covers 14 residues. V shed 5 bases, J shed 6 bases, and the junction held 5 bases outside the gene matches.

As DNA, the CDR3 is TGTGCCAGCAGGGGACTAGCGGCATACAATGAGCAGTTCTTC. It translates to CASRGLAAYNEQFF. J is TRBJ2-1 and V is TRBV13, with 11 bases matching TRBD2. Germline CDR1 is PRHDT and CDR2 is FYEKMQ (reference sequence). With V trimmed by 6 bases and J by 4 bases, 2 bases remained unmatched. This CDR3 is built from 14 residues.

This chain connects TRBV9 to TRBJ2-7; 8 positions agree with TRBD1. Germline lookup yields CDR1 SGDLS and CDR2 YYNGEE. V lost 0 bases and J lost 3; bases outside the gene matches: 2. CDR3 size: 14 residues. The CDR3 reads CASSVAGTGYEQYF. In nucleotides, the CDR3 is TGTGCCAGCAGCGTAGCTGGGACAGGCTACGAGCAGTACTTC. Full variable domain (rest looked up from reference TRBV9 and TRBJ2-7): DSGVTQTPKHLITATGQRVTLRCSPRSGDLSVYWYQQSLDQGLQFLIQYYNGEERAKGNILERFSAQQFPDLHSELNLSSLELGDSALYFCASSVAGTGYEQYFGPGTRLTVT.

The chain uses TRBV7-9 and TRBJ1-1; D gene ambiguous. Germline CDR1 SEHNR, CDR2 FQNEAQ (reference sequence). CDR3 size: 12 residues. V was clipped by 5 bases and J by 1 base, with 5 bases between them. The CDR3 sequence: CASSQRNTEAFF. The CDR3 DNA reads TGTGCCAGCAGCCAGAGGAACACTGAAGCTTTCTTT.

V is TRBV30 and J is TRBJ1-2; D not certain. Germline V lookup: CDR1 GTSNPN, CDR2 SVGIG (reference sequence). The length of the CDR3 is 13 residues. The V and J ends lost 1 base and 1 base respectively, with 7 bases between them. CDR3: CAWSAWGNYGYTF. The CDR3 DNA reads TGTGCCTGGAGTGCATGGGGTAACTATGGCTACACCTTC.

The chain recombines TRBV4-1 with TRBJ2-7; no reliable D call. CDR1 and CDR2 from the germline V gene are MGHRA and YSYEKL. The CDR3 covers 16 residues. V lost 1 base to trimming and J lost 1 base, with 14 bases between them. Here the CDR3 reads CASSQVPEGSSYEQYF. The CDR3 DNA reads as TGCGCCAGCAGCCAAGTCCCGGAAGGGTCTTCCTACGAGCAGTACTTC.

This clone has just one count. V usage is TRBV7-9 and J usage is TRBJ2-4, with TRBD1 matching 8 bases. This CDR3 spans 15 amino acids. Germline CDR1 is SEHNR and CDR2 is FQNEAQ (reference sequence). Trimming removed 0 bases from V and 9 bases from J; junction bases left unmatched: 7. CDR3 in amino acids: CASSLAAGGIGIQYF. CDR3 coding DNA: TGTGCCAGCAGCTTAGCGGCAGGGGGCATTGGCATTCAGTACTTC. Using reference TRBV7-9 and TRBJ2-4 for the parts outside the CDR3, the full variable domain is DTGVSQNPRHKITKRGQNVTFRCDPISEHNRLYWYRQTLGQGPEFLTYFQNEAQLEKSRLLSDRFSAERPKGSFSTLEIQRTEQGDSAMYLCASSLAAGGIGIQYFGAGTRLSVL.

The genes are TRBV9 and TRBJ1-2, with D perhaps matching TRBD1 (6 bases). CDR3 length: 14 residues. Germline V CDR1 and CDR2: SGDLS, YYNGEE. V was cut by 0 bases and J by 4 bases, with 10 bases left in between. The DNA for the CDR3 is TGTGCCAGCAGCGTAGGTGGGACATTCTATGGCTACACCTTC. Residues: CASSVGGTFYGYTF.

This clone showed up just once. This chain joins TRBV5-5 and TRBJ1-2; tentatively, D is TRBD1 (5 bases). CDR1 is SGHKS and CDR2 is YYEKEE in the germline V gene (reference sequence). The V end lost 3 bases, the J end lost 2 bases, and 11 bases lay between the germline ends. The CDR3 is 14 residues long. The CDR3 DNA sequence: TGTGCCAGCAGCTCGGGACGGATAAACTATGGCTACACCTTC. It encodes CASSSGRINYGYTF.